The source of this TCR beta chain is a study of blood T cell repertoires in COVID-19. Whole-study context: Some COVID-19 samples were acute and others convalescent; all came from the United States, Italy and Spain.

Germline V gene lookup returns CDR1 MNHEY and CDR2 SMNVEV (reference sequence). The CDR3 consists of 14 residues. The V end was cut by 6 bases, the J end by 1 base, with 12 bases between. In the source study's methods: Reference gene primer amplification in the assay estimated nucleated cell counts. Sequenced by immunoSEQ multiplex PCR; TCRdb stores in-frame clones only, minus some. From that table come the V and J calls and clone size; the DNA was used to work out D and trimming. The repertoire holds tens of thousands of clones, around 90% seen once, with 7% to 8% in the top ten. Sequences were obtained from peripheral blood. The chain has TRBV27 and TRBJ1-2; D ambiguous. The clonotype originates from a woman aged 55-69 years with active or convalescent COVID-19. The CDR3 region has the DNA TGTGCCAGCAGCTGGGGAGCACTTAACTATGGCTACACCTTC. This translates into CASSWGALNYGYTF.